This T cell receptor (beta chain) emerged from a study of T cells in Graves' hyperthyroidism and ophthalmopathy. Study results and limitations: Ophthalmopathy and stable hyperthyroidism were told apart by a 13 V-J model.

TCR beta CDR3 sequences were amplified from RNA transcripts. Initially, a first-round RT-PCR of the TCR CDR3 employed the HTBI primer set. TCRdb ran MiXCR on the multiplex PCR reads and lists one entry per CDR3 protein. The sample has a few hundred thousand distinct CDR3 sequences, about 15% seen once. The CDR3 totals 11 residues. CDR1 MNHEY and CDR2 SMNVEV come from the germline V gene (reference sequence). V dropped 7 bases and J dropped 4 bases, with 8 bases sitting between them. This clonotype came up a few times. As yet, its antigen is unknown. No ophthalmopathy progression within 18 months constituted stable Graves' hyperthyroidism. Patients showing uncontrolled infection, other autoimmune disease, pregnancy or lactation were ineligible.

This receptor was taken from a woman aged 25 to 45 with Graves' hyperthyroidism. The chain employs TRBV27 and TRBJ2-7; D ambiguous. The sample consisted of blood. The CDR3 protein is CASKSNYEQYF. As DNA, the CDR3 is TGTGCCAGCAAATCGAATTACGAGCAGTACTTC.